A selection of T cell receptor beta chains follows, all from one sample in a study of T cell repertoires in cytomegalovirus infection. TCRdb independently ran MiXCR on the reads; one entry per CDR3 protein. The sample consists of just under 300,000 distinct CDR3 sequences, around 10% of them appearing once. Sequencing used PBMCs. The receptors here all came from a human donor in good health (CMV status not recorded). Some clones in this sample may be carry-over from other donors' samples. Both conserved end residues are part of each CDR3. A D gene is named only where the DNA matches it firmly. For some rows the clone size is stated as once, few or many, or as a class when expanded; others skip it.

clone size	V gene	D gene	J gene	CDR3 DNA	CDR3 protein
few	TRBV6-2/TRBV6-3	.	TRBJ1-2	TGTGCCAGCAGTTACCCATCCTACGCCATCGGCGGGTATGGCTACACCTTC	CASSYPSYAIGGYGYTF
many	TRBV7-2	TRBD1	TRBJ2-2	TGTGCCAGCAGCCCAGGGGCAGGGGGCTGGGCCGGGGAGCTGTTTTTT	CASSPGAGGWAGELFF
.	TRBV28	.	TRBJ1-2	TGTGCCAGCGGGTACAGGGACGGCTACACCTTC	CASGYRDGYTF
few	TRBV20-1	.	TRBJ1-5	TGCAGTGCTTCTGGCACAGATTATAGCAATCAGCCCCAGCATTTT	CSASGTDYSNQPQHF
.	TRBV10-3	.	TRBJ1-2	TGTGCCATCAGGACCTATAACTATGGCTACACCTTC	CAIRTYNYGYTF
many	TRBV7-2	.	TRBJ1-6	TGTGCCAGCAGCTTAGGCAGCTCCTATTCACCCCTCCACTTT	CASSLGSSYSPLHF
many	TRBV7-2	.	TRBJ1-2	TGTGCCAGCAGCGGTCGGGACGGGGGATACACCTTC	CASSGRDGGYTF
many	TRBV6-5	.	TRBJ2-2	TGTGCCAGCGTACAGACAGGGAACACCGGGGAGCTGTTTTTT	CASVQTGNTGELFF
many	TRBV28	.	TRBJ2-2	TGTGCCTCTTGGGGCCCTGGAGCCGGGGAGCTGTTTTTT	CASWGPGAGELFF
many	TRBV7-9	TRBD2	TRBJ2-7	TGTGCCAGCAACCTAGCGGCGTTAGCTCGCGAGCAGTACTTC	CASNLAALAREQYF
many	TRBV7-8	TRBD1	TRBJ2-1	TGTGCCAGCAGCTTAAGCCCGACAGGGAGTAGCTACAATGAGCAGTTCTTC	CASSLSPTGSSYNEQFF
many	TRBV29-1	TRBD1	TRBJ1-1	TGCAGCGTTTTTCGACAGGGTCTGAACACTGAAGCTTTCTTT	CSVFRQGLNTEAFF
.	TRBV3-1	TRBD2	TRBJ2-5	TGTGCCAGCAGCCTGGGACTAGCGGGGGGGCCCCGGGAGACCCAGTACTTC	CASSLGLAGGPRETQYF
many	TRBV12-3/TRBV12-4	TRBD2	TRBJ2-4	TGTGCCAGCAGCCCTAGCGGTTTGGAAAACATTCAGTACTTC	CASSPSGLENIQYF
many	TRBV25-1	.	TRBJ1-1	TGTGCCAGCAGTGATTATGCGGGCAATTTGGCTGAAGCTTTCTTT	CASSDYAGNLAEAFF
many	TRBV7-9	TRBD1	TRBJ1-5	TGTGCCAGCAGCCTTACGACAGGGGTCAATCAGCCCCAGCATTTT	CASSLTTGVNQPQHF
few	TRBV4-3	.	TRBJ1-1	TGCGCCAGCAGCCAAGAATTTTATCGGGGGCCGACTGAAGCTTTCTTT	CASSQEFYRGPTEAFF
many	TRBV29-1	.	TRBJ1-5	TGCAGCGTTCAGATCCAGATTAATCAGCCCCAGCATTTT	CSVQIQINQPQHF
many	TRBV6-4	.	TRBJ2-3	TGTGCCAGCAGTGACCAGGGTACAGATACGCAGTATTTT	CASSDQGTDTQYF
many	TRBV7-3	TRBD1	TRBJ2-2	TGTGCCAGCAGCTTACAGGGGGCGCCTCTCCGCGGGGAGCTGTTTTTT	CASSLQGAPLRGELFF
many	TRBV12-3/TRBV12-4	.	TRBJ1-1	TGTGCCAGCAGCAGACGGTTGCTGAACACTGAAGCTTTCTTT	CASSRRLLNTEAFF
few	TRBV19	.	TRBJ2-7	TGTGCCAGTAGTTCAAGGGGAATCCCCTACGAGCAGTACTTC	CASSSRGIPYEQYF
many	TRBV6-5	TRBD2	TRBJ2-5	TGTGCCAGCAGTTACTCCAGCGGGGCCAAGAGGACCCAGTACTTC	CASSYSSGAKRTQYF
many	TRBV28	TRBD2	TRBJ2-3	TGTGCCAGCAGTTCCGATTCAATTAGGGGGCTAGCGGGGAGCACAGATACGCAGTATTTT	CASSSDSIRGLAGSTDTQYF
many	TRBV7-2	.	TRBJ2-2	TGTGCCAGCAGCTTGAACCATGCTAAGAACACCGGGGAGCTGTTTTTT	CASSLNHAKNTGELFF
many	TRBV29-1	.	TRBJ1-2	TGCAGCATTAGTGGGGGAGGCTATGGCTACACCTTC	CSISGGGYGYTF
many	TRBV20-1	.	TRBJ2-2	TGCAGTGCTAGTCCTTTCCTCAGCACCGGGGAGCTGTTTTTT	CSASPFLSTGELFF
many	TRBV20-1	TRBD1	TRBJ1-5	TGCAGTGCTAGAGATGGACAGGGGGATGTTCAGCCCCAGCATTTT	CSARDGQGDVQPQHF
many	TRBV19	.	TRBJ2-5	TGTGCCAGTAGTATAAAGGCAGGCGAGACCCAGTACTTC	CASSIKAGETQYF
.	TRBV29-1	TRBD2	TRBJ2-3	TGCAGCGTTGAGCGGGACTATTCCCCTCAAGGGACGCAGTATTTT	CSVERDYSPQGTQYF
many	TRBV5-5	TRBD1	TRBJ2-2	TGTGCCAGCAGCTTGGGAGCAGGGGGAAGGACCGGGGAGCTGTTTTTT	CASSLGAGGRTGELFF
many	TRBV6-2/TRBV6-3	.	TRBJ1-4	TGTGCCAGCAGTTACTCCCGCGGTTCAACTAATGAAAAACTGTTTTTT	CASSYSRGSTNEKLFF
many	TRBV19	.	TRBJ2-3	TGTGCCAGTAGTATCGGGGCGGGACGGGCTTCAGATACGCAGTATTTT	CASSIGAGRASDTQYF
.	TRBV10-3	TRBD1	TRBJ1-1	TGTGCCATGACGGGACAGCTGAACACTGAAGCTTTCTTT	CAMTGQLNTEAFF
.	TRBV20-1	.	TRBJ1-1	TGCAGTGCTCCGCCGACATTCACCATGAACACTGAAGCTTTCTTT	CSAPPTFTMNTEAFF
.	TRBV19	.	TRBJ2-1	TGTGCCAGTAGTTACCGGAATGAGCAGTTCTTC	CASSYRNEQFF
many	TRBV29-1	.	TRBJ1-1	TGCAGCGTCGCCCGCAGTACAGGGAGGACTGAAGCTTTCTTT	CSVARSTGRTEAFF
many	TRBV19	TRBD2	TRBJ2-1	TGTGCCAGTAGGAGACGGGGGGGAATCGACAATGAGCAGTTCTTC	CASRRRGGIDNEQFF
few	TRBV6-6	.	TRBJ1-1	TGTGCCAGCAGCCTTAGGCTACGGGCCTCCACACCAAACACTGAAGCTTTCTTT	CASSLRLRASTPNTEAFF
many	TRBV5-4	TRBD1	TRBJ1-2	TGTGCCAGCAGCATTGGACAGGGTCGCGCTGGCTACACCTTC	CASSIGQGRAGYTF
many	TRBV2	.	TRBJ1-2	TGTGCCAGCAGTTATGGGGGCGCGGACTATGGCTACACCTTC	CASSYGGADYGYTF
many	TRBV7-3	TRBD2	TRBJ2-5	TGTGCCAGCAGCTTACATCCAGCGGGGGGGCCAGAGACCCAGTACTTC	CASSLHPAGGPETQYF
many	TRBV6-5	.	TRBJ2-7	TGTGCCAGCAGCCCCCCAGGGACTGGGGAGCAGTACTTC	CASSPPGTGEQYF
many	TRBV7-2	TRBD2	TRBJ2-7	TGTGCCAGCAGCCCTAGCGGGGGACTCGCCGAGCAGTACTTC	CASSPSGGLAEQYF
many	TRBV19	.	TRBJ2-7	TGTGCCAGTAGTATAGGCGAAGGGTACGAGCAGTACTTC	CASSIGEGYEQYF
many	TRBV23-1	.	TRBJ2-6	TGCGCCAGCAGTCACTACAACCTTTTCGTCTCTGGGGCCAACGTCCTGACTTTC	CASSHYNLFVSGANVLTF
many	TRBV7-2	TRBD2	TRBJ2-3	TGTGCCAGCAGCTTAGGACTAGCGGGAGATACGCAGTATTTT	CASSLGLAGDTQYF
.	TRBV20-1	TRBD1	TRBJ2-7	TGCGGTGCATGGGACAGGGTAACCGACGAGCAGTACTTC	CGAWDRVTDEQYF
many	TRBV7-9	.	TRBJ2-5	TGTGCCAGCAGCTTATGGAGGGATGAAGAGACCCAGTACTTC	CASSLWRDEETQYF